This TCR beta chain was captured in a study of CXCR3-negative and CXCR3-positive naive CD8 T cells. Whole-study results and caveats: TRBV-TRBJ usage was similar across naive CXCR3 subsets but distinct in memory cells. Much lower diversity was found in memory CD8+ cells, while both naive subsets had comparably high diversity. TRB CDR3 hydrophobicity was greater in CXCR3-positive naive cells than in CXCR3-negative naive cells.

Remarks on this clonotype: Its antigen is undetermined.

Libraries were UMI-labeled 5' RACE TRB cDNA. TCRdb reprocessed the 5' RACE reads and keeps a single row for each CDR3 protein, giving no DNA. The specimen's table records 100,000 to 150,000 distinct CDR3 sequences. CD45RO-CCR7+CD27+CD95- cells counted as naive CD8+ T cells. The CDR3 is 14 amino acids. The germline CDR1 and CDR2 sequences are PRHDT and FYEKMQ (reference sequence). The rearrangement joins TRBV13 to TRBJ2-7; TCRdb returns TRBD2, unconfirmable since there is no DNA. The TCR was taken from a human donor in good health. Some clones in this sample may be carry-over from other donors' samples. Sequencing was done on a sample of naive CXCR3+ CD8+ T cells from blood. Subset noted: CD45RO-CCR7+CD27+CD95- naive CD8+ T cells expressing CXCR3 (TNR3+). CDR3 residues: CASSLLGALYEQYF.